The rows below give T cell receptor beta chains drawn from one sample of a study of blood T cell repertoires in COVID-19. Assay: immunoSEQ multiplex PCR; the TCRdb copy retains only in-frame clones and omits some. The sample carries about 300,000 clones, approximately 88% recorded once. The sequenced material came from peripheral blood. These receptors originate from a man in his late teens or twenties with active or convalescent COVID-19. The CDR3 runs from the conserved cysteine through the conserved F or W. The D gene is left open where the match is weak. Where a row states a size, it is once, few, many or the class of an expanded clone; other rows omit it.

>TRBJ1-1|TRBV6-6|15|once|NA
TGTGCCAGCAGTCAACAATTGGGGCTGGACAGAGAAGCTTTCTTT
CASSQQLGLDREAFF
>TRBJ2-3|TRBV10-3|15|once|TRBD2
TGTGCCATCAGGGATAGCGGGTTACGCACAGATACGCAGTATTTT
CAIRDSGLRTDTQYF
>TRBJ2-5|TRBV5-6|15|NA|NA
TGTGCCAGCAGCTATAAGGGACTTTATGGGGAGACCCAGTACTTC
CASSYKGLYGETQYF
>TRBJ2-5|TRBV11-3|13|NA|NA
TGTGCCAGCAGCCGCAGGCAGGGGGAGACCCAGTACTTC
CASSRRQGETQYF
>TRBJ1-1|TRBV19|15|NA|NA
TGTGCCAGTAGTCTGGATCGGGGGTGGAACACTGAAGCTTTCTTT
CASSLDRGWNTEAFF
>TRBJ1-2|TRBV9|12|NA|TRBD1
TGTGCCAGCAGCCCCGACAGGGTCGGCTACACCTTC
CASSPDRVGYTF
>TRBJ1-2|TRBV4-3|15|NA|TRBD1
TGCGCCAGCAGCCAAGCTGACAGGGCCTCCTATGGCTACACCTTC
CASSQADRASYGYTF
>TRBJ2-5|TRBV18|14|NA|NA
TGTGCCAGCTCACCACCCGGAGGGGCGGAGACCCAGTACTTC
CASSPPGGAETQYF
>TRBJ1-1|TRBV20-1|11|NA|NA
TGCAGTGCCATACAGGGCCTGTTAGCTTTCTTT
CSAIQGLLAFF
>TRBJ1-5|TRBV15|14|NA|NA
TGTGCCACTGGGGGCCCCGGGGGCAATCAGCCCCAGCATTTT
CATGGPGGNQPQHF
>TRBJ2-1|TRBV7-3|16|NA|TRBD2
TGTGCCAGCAGCTTATACGGGACTAGCGGATACAATGAGCAGTTCTTC
CASSLYGTSGYNEQFF
>TRBJ2-4|TRBV5-1|15|NA|NA
TGCGCCAGCAGCTTGGAGGGTGGGGCGGGGAACATTCAGTACTTC
CASSLEGGAGNIQYF
>TRBJ1-2|TRBV2|14|NA|NA
TGTGCCAGCAGTGAAGGGGTGAGGGCCTATGGCTACACCTTC
CASSEGVRAYGYTF
>TRBJ2-1|TRBV15|13|NA|TRBD1
TGTGCCACCGCGACAGGGGGGGGGTATGAGCAGTTCTTC
CATATGGGYEQFF
>TRBJ2-1|TRBV5-5|14|NA|TRBD1
TGTGCCAGCAGCTTGCGACAGGGCAGCGATGAGCAGTTCTTC
CASSLRQGSDEQFF
>TRBJ1-5|TRBV5-4|14|NA|TRBD1
TGTGCCAGCAGCGCAGGACAGGGGGGTCAGCCCCAGCATTTT
CASSAGQGGQPQHF
>TRBJ1-1|TRBV10-3|13|NA|TRBD1
TGTGCCATCAGTCCGGGACAGGTATTTGAAGCTTTCTTT
CAISPGQVFEAFF
>TRBJ2-1|TRBV6-5|12|NA|TRBD1
TGTGCCAGCAGGGACAGGGGGAATGAGCAGTTCTTC
CASRDRGNEQFF
>TRBJ2-3|TRBV19|12|NA|NA
TGTGCCAGTAGTACAGCAGGGGATACGCAGTATTTT
CASSTAGDTQYF
>TRBJ1-2|TRBV6-2/TRBV6-3|13|NA|TRBD1
TGTGCCAGCAGTCAGGGGGCCAGTAATGGCTACACCTTC
CASSQGASNGYTF
>TRBJ1-2|TRBV6-4|16|NA|NA
TGTGCCAGCAGCCCCGGACACGGTCTCTCCGTTTACGGCTACACCTTC
CASSPGHGLSVYGYTF
>TRBJ1-5|TRBV7-8|14|NA|NA
TGTGCCAGCAAATTGGGAGGTAGCAATCAGCCCCAGCATTTT
CASKLGGSNQPQHF
>TRBJ2-7|TRBV7-9|15|few|NA
TGTGCCAGCAGCCCCCTTGGGGCCGGACAGCACGAGCAGTACTTC
CASSPLGAGQHEQYF
>TRBJ2-2|TRBV7-9|15|few|NA
TGTGCCAGCAGCTTAGGAGGGGGATACACCGGGGAGCTGTTTTTT
CASSLGGGYTGELFF
>TRBJ2-1|TRBV18|15|NA|TRBD2
TGTGCCAGCTCACCAACCAGCGGGGGTAGGAATGAGCAGTTCTTC
CASSPTSGGRNEQFF
>TRBJ1-2|TRBV9|16|once|NA
TGTGCCAGCAGCGTAGGGGCGCAGGGCGGAGTTGGTGGCTACACCTTC
CASSVGAQGGVGGYTF
>TRBJ2-3|TRBV7-8|16|NA|NA
TGTGCCAGCAGCTTACTGCTAGCATCGGCCACAGATACGCAGTATTTT
CASSLLLASATDTQYF